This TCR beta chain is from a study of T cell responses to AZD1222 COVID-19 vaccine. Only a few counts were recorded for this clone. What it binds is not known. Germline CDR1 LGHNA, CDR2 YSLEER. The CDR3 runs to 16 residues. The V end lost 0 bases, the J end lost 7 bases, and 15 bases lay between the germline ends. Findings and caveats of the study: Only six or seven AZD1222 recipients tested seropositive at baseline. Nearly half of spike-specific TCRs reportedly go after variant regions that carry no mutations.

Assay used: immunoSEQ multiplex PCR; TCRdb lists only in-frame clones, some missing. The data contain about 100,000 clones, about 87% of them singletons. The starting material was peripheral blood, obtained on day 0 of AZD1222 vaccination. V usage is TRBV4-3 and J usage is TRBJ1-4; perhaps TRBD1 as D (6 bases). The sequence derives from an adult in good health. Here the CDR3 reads CASSQEGGGTGEKLFF. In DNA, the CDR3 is TGCGCCAGCAGCCAAGAAGGGGGGGGTACGGGTGAAAAACTGTTTTTT.